The next 21 T cell receptor beta chains were all read from a single sample in a study of CD8 T cells in ankylosing spondylitis. A single record per CDR3 protein comes from TCRdb applying MiXCR to the 5' RACE reads. The data contain tens of thousands of distinct CDR3 sequences, approximately 11% of them singletons. Material for sequencing was blood, either unsorted or a sorted T cell fraction (not recorded which). The receptors derive from a male donor with ankylosing spondylitis or in good health (not recorded which).

At least ten counts were recorded for this clonotype. V usage is TRBV3-1 and J usage is TRBJ2-7, with D unclear. Germline assignment: CDR1 LGHDT and CDR2 YNNKEL (reference sequence). This CDR3 spans 16 amino acids. Between the trimmed V and J ends, which lost 2 bases and 0 bases, there was a span of 14 bases. CDR3: CASSQQVIVSSYEQYF. For the CDR3, the DNA is TGTGCCAGCAGCCAACAAGTGATTGTCAGCTCCTACGAGCAGTACTTC.

This clonotype was recorded many times. The chain has TRBV5-1 and TRBJ2-2, with D maybe TRBD2 (7 bases). V gave up 4 bases and J gave up 6 bases, with 13 bases separating them. The CDR3 covers 14 residues. Per the germline V gene, CDR1 is SGHRS and CDR2 is YFSETQ. For the CDR3, the DNA is TGCGCCAGCAGCCGGGGGGCCGGGTCCGGGGAGCTGTTTTTT. Its protein product is CASSRGAGSGELFF. Based on the CDR3 plus reference TRBV5-1 and TRBJ2-2, the full variable domain is KAGVTQTPRYLIKTRGQQVTLSCSPISGHRSVSWYQQTPGQGLQFLFEYFSETQRNKGNFPGRFSGRQFSNSRSEMNVSTLELGDSALYLCASSRGAGSGELFFGEGSRLTVL.

This clonotype was observed many times. The rearrangement links TRBV4-1 to TRBJ1-1; D gene ambiguous. CDR1 is MGHRA, CDR2 YSYEKL, per germline. V was pared by 3 bases and J by 1 base, with 3 bases between. There are 12 residues in the CDR3. The CDR3: CASSHQNTEAFF. The CDR3, as DNA: TGCGCCAGCAGCCACCAGAACACTGAAGCTTTCTTT.

This chain joins TRBV5-5 and TRBJ2-2, with 12 bases identical to TRBD2. J lost 3 bases, V lost 4 bases, and 4 bases had no gene match. The CDR3 covers 16 residues. Germline-derived CDR1 and CDR2 are SGHKS and YYEKEE (reference sequence). The CDR3 coding sequence is TGTGCCAGCAGCCCCAGACTAGCGGGGGACACCGGGGAGCTGTTTTTT. Its protein is CASSPRLAGDTGELFF.

This clonotype was recorded at least ten times. The chain links TRBV5-1 to TRBJ1-2, with TRBD1 identical over 11 bases. The V and J ends lost 4 bases and 4 bases, in that order; junction bases with no gene match: 3. CDR3 size: 14 residues. Germline V gives CDR1 SGHRS, CDR2 YFSETQ. The CDR3 nucleotides read TGCGCCAGCAGCCCGGGACAGGGGGGCTATGGCTACACCTTC. This gives the protein CASSPGQGGYGYTF.

This clonotype was seen ten or more times. V is TRBV20-1 and J is TRBJ1-1, with a tentative D call TRBD1 (5 bases). Trimming removed 2 bases from V and 6 bases from J, with 28 bases in between. Germline V gene lookup returns CDR1 DFQATT and CDR2 SNEGSKA (reference sequence). The CDR3 consists of 18 residues. The CDR3 here is CSARPRAGDPLWSPEAFF. The CDR3 region has the DNA TGCAGTGCTAGACCCCGTGCGGGGGACCCCTTATGGAGCCCTGAAGCTTTCTTT.

This clonotype was picked up many times. The V call is TRBV12-3 or TRBV12-4, the J call TRBJ1-6, with a weak D call TRBD1 (6 bases). Trimming left V 1 base short and J 7 bases short, with 8 bases between. The CDR3 sequence is 14 residues long. In DNA, the CDR3 is TGTGCCAGCAGTTTAGAGGGGGTAAATTCACCCCTCCACTTT. It is translated as CASSLEGVNSPLHF.

To note about this clonotype: Given a much more abundant clone one base away, this may be a read error. The chain recombines TRBV10-3 with TRBJ2-5, with a weak D call TRBD2 (5 bases). The V gene lost 3 bases and the J gene lost 1 base, with 15 bases spanning the gap. The CDR3 length is 16 residues. Germline V gene data show CDR1 as ENHRY and CDR2 as SYGVKD. The CDR3 loop is CAISDGEKPTQETQYF. Here the CDR3 DNA reads TGTGCCATCAGTGACGGGGAGAAACCTACCCAAGAGACCCAGTACTTC.

This clonotype occurred many times. The V and J genes are TRBV2 and TRBJ2-1, with 9 bases aligning to TRBD1. Losses at the gene ends were 7 bases for V and 9 bases for J; bases not matched to a gene: 16. From germline, CDR1 is SNHLY and CDR2 FYNNEI. The CDR3 has 16 amino acids. CDR3 sequence: CASTLEGGTGFTEQFF. CDR3 bases: TGTGCCAGCACCCTCGAGGGCGGGACAGGGTTCACTGAGCAGTTCTTC.

V is TRBV7-2 and J is TRBJ2-3; D remains unclear. CDR1 is SGHTA, CDR2 FQGNSA, per germline. V lost 1 base, J lost 8 bases, and 16 bases lay in between. The CDR3 has 15 amino acids. CDR3 coding DNA: TGTGCCAGCAGCTTAGTGTCCCGCCCAAGTAGTACGCAGTATTTT. This encodes CASSLVSRPSSTQYF.

CDR3 coding DNA: TGTGCCAGCAGTTTATGGTCAACTAATGAAAAACTGTTTTTT. Its protein is CASSLWSTNEKLFF. The rearrangement uses TRBV12-3 or TRBV12-4 and TRBJ1-4; D ambiguous. Trimming shortened V by 2 bases and J by 0 bases, and 4 bases separated the two germline ends. The CDR3 loop spans 14 amino acids.

This clonotype has more than one count but fewer than ten. The chain links TRBV2 to TRBJ2-5, with unresolved D. There are 12 residues in the CDR3. Trimming cost V 4 bases and J 5 bases, with 8 bases left between them. Germline CDR1 is SNHLY and CDR2 is FYNNEI. CDR3 DNA sequence: TGTGCCAGCAGTGTTGGTCCGGAGACCCAGTACTTC. It yields the protein CASSVGPETQYF.

This clonotype was found many times. In DNA, the CDR3 is TGTGCCAGCAGTTACAGGCCTTCGTCCAATGAGCAGTTCTTC. This sequence encodes CASSYRPSSNEQFF. The rearrangement joins TRBV6-5 to TRBJ2-1; D call uncertain. CDR1 MNHEY and CDR2 SVGAGI come from the germline V gene. This CDR3 is built from 14 residues. V was pared by 2 bases and J by 6 bases, with 11 bases between.

The table lists this clonotype with many counts. This chain connects TRBV5-1 to TRBJ2-3; the D gene is possibly TRBD1 (6 bases). Germline CDR1 is SGHRS and CDR2 is YFSETQ. The CDR3 runs 15 residues. V lost 0 bases, J lost 3 bases, and 11 bases lay in between. The CDR3 region is CASSLGGPFTDTQYF. Written as DNA, the CDR3 is TGCGCCAGCAGCTTGGGGGGGCCATTTACAGATACGCAGTATTTT. Full variable domain (missing parts from reference TRBV5-1 and TRBJ2-3): KAGVTQTPRYLIKTRGQQVTLSCSPISGHRSVSWYQQTPGQGLQFLFEYFSETQRNKGNFPGRFSGRQFSNSRSEMNVSTLELGDSALYLCASSLGGPFTDTQYFGPGTRLTVL.

This clonotype was seen ten or more times. The chain employs TRBV24-1 and TRBJ2-5, with 13 bases lining up with TRBD2. Trimming removed 4 bases from V and 1 base from J; junction bases left unmatched: 5. This CDR3 has 17 residues. The V gene's germline CDR1 is KGHDR and CDR2 SFDVKD. CDR3 in amino acids: CATSDQRLAGGQETQYF. CDR3 nucleotides: TGTGCCACCAGTGACCAGAGACTAGCGGGGGGCCAAGAGACCCAGTACTTC.

This clonotype was detected ten times or more. The V call is TRBV2, the J call TRBJ2-5; no clear D. The V and J ends lost 1 base and 4 bases respectively, with 13 bases between them. Germline CDR1 reads SNHLY; CDR2 reads FYNNEI. The CDR3 spans 15 residues. The CDR3 loop is CASSEGNRKLETQYF. In DNA, the CDR3 is TGTGCCAGCAGTGAAGGAAACAGAAAATTAGAGACCCAGTACTTC. Based on the CDR3 plus reference TRBV2 and TRBJ2-5, the full variable domain is EPEVTQTPSHQVTQMGQEVILRCVPISNHLYFYWYRQILGQKVEFLVSFYNNEISEKSEIFDDQFSVERPDGSNFTLKIRSTKLEDSAMYFCASSEGNRKLETQYFGPGTRLLVL.

This clonotype was seen ten or more times. V and J are TRBV5-1 and TRBJ2-3; D gene uncertain. The CDR3 runs to 12 residues. The V gene's germline CDR1 is SGHRS and CDR2 YFSETQ. Trimming took 1 base from V and 2 from J, leaving 2 bases between them. DNA of the CDR3: TGCGCCAGCAGCTTGCCCACAGATACGCAGTATTTT. Its translation: CASSLPTDTQYF.

The sample holds many counts of this clonotype. The genes are TRBV10-3 and TRBJ1-1; D gene unclear. This CDR3 spans 13 amino acids. From germline, CDR1 is ENHRY and CDR2 SYGVKD. CDR3 DNA sequence: TGTGCACATAGATTTGGAGAGAACACTGAAGCTTTCTTT. This translates into CAHRFGENTEAFF.

Ten or more counts support this clonotype. This chain connects TRBV9 to TRBJ2-1; the match to TRBD2 covers 9 bases. Germline V gene data show CDR1 as SGDLS and CDR2 as YYNGEE. V shed 2 bases, J shed 13 bases, and the junction held 7 bases outside the gene matches. This CDR3 is 13 amino acids long. The CDR3 loop is CASSVGAGGTQFF. DNA for the CDR3: TGTGCCAGCAGCGTGGGTGCGGGGGGGACCCAGTTCTTC.

At least ten counts were recorded for this clonotype. The chain is built from TRBV20-1 and TRBJ2-5; D tentatively reads TRBD1 or TRBD2 (6 bases each). The CDR3 has 11 residues. Germline CDR1 and CDR2: DFQATT and SNEGSKA (reference sequence). The CDR3 bases are TGCAGCGGGGGACATTCAGAGACCCAGTACTTC. Its protein is CSGGHSETQYF.

This clonotype was found a few times. CDR3 loop: CASSSQVTYEQYF. The CDR3 DNA reads as TGTGCCAGCAGCTCACAAGTCACCTACGAGCAGTACTTC. V and J are TRBV11-2 and TRBJ2-7, with unresolved D. Per the germline V gene, CDR1 is SGHAT and CDR2 is FQNNGV. V lost 4 bases and J lost 2, with 9 bases in between. The CDR3 consists of 13 residues.